These 3 T cell receptor beta chains were all obtained from the same sample, sequenced in a study of blood T cell repertoires in COVID-19. Profiling relied on immunoSEQ multiplex PCR, and the TCRdb table lists in-frame clones only, not all of them. Altogether about 60,000 clones are present, roughly 84% being singletons, with the ten largest covering about 9.4%. The sequencing sample was made of peripheral blood. Source of these receptors: a man aged 50 to 60 with COVID-19, enrolled during active disease.

The chain couples TRBV4-2 to TRBJ2-7, with a possible D match to TRBD2 (7 bases). The CDR3 spans 19 residues. The germline V gene has CDR1 LGHNA and CDR2 YNFKEQ. The V and J ends lost 2 bases and 4 bases respectively, with 27 bases between them. The CDR3: CASSQPSGASAGAGYEQYF. The CDR3 DNA reads TGTGCCAGCAGCCAACCATCGGGGGCTTCGGCGGGAGCGGGGTACGAGCAGTACTTC.

The chain links TRBV12-3 or TRBV12-4 to TRBJ2-7; D is unresolved. CDR3 length: 13 amino acids. Trimming left V 5 bases short and J 3 bases short, with 11 bases between. The CDR3 is CASSPPDFYEQYF. As DNA, the CDR3 is TGTGCCAGCAGTCCCCCAGACTTCTACGAGCAGTACTTC.

The chain uses TRBV11-2 and TRBJ2-3, with TRBD2 as a possible D gene (6 bases). The germline CDR1 and CDR2 sequences are SGHAT and FQNNGV. V dropped 3 bases and J dropped 0 bases, with 10 bases sitting between them. The CDR3 runs 15 residues. CDR3 coding DNA: TGTGCCAGCAGCTTTGATGGGACTAGCACAGATACGCAGTATTTT. Its protein is CASSFDGTSTDTQYF.